The 20 T cell receptor beta chains below come from one sample, sequenced in a study of blood T cell repertoires in COVID-19. This table comes from immunoSEQ multiplex PCR, and its TCRdb copy is limited to in-frame clones, with some not included. The sample lists about 320,000 clones, roughly 85% occurring once. The sequenced sample consisted of peripheral blood. The origin of the receptors is a human donor in a cohort sampled during active COVID-19.

The CDR3 spells CASSARDREGHEQFF. In nucleotides, the CDR3 is TGTGCCAGCAGCGCCCGGGACAGGGAAGGGCATGAGCAGTTCTTC. The V gene is TRBV7-8, the J gene TRBJ2-1, with TRBD1 identical over 9 bases. V lost 5 bases to trimming and J lost 8 bases; unmatched junction nucleotides: 10. Germline CDR1 SGHVS, CDR2 FQNEAQ. This CDR3 has 15 amino acids.

V is TRBV19 and J is TRBJ2-5; TRBD1 agrees at 8 bases. CDR3 length: 14 amino acids. Unmatched junction bases numbered 4, after V lost 6 bases and J lost 1 base. Germline V lookup: CDR1 LNHDA, CDR2 SQIVND (reference sequence). The DNA for the CDR3 is TGTGCCAGTAGCCCGGACAGGGCCCAAGAGACCCAGTACTTC. Its protein is CASSPDRAQETQYF.

Of note for this clone: At one of its ends the junction is not consistent with the germline gene, which may arise from a read error. The chain combines TRBV10-3 with TRBJ2-5, with a tentative D call TRBD2 (6 bases). CDR1 is ENHRY and CDR2 is SYGVKD in the germline V gene. The CDR3 has 15 amino acids. In DNA form, the CDR3 reads TGTGCCATCGGTGACCTCGGGGGTCACCAAGAGACCCAGTACTTC. It translates to CAIGDLGGHQETQYF.

This rearrangement joins TRBV6-5 to TRBJ2-1; 8 bases align to TRBD2. The CDR3 sequence is 15 residues long. The trim removed 6 bases at V and 6 bases at J, leaving 10 bases unmatched. Per germline, CDR1 MNHEY and CDR2 SVGAGI. The CDR3 nucleotides read TGTGCCAGCAGCACCGGAAGCGGGGGATTCAATGAGCAGTTCTTC. Protein sequence: CASSTGSGGFNEQFF.

The chain combines TRBV5-1 with TRBJ2-1, with 11 nucleotides matching TRBD2. The germline CDR1 and CDR2 sequences are SGHRS and YFSETQ. V shed 0 bases and J 8 bases; nucleotides not matched to a gene: 4. The CDR3 is 15 amino acids. The DNA for the CDR3 is TGCGCCAGCAGCTTGGTCACTAGCGGGGGTGATGAGCAGTTCTTC. This sequence encodes CASSLVTSGGDEQFF.

A few counts support this clone. The rearrangement links TRBV6-5 to TRBJ1-3; D possibly corresponds to TRBD1 (6 bases). The CDR3 is made up of 13 amino acids. Trimming removed 8 bases at V and 0 bases at J, with 8 bases between. The germline CDR1 and CDR2 sequences are MNHEY and SVGAGI. In nucleotides, the CDR3 is TGTGCCAGCGGACAGAGCTCTGGAAACACCATATATTTT. This gives the protein CASGQSSGNTIYF.

This chain uses TRBV19 with TRBJ1-6, with 9 bases that match TRBD1. CDR3 size: 13 residues. Germline V gives CDR1 LNHDA, CDR2 SQIVND (reference sequence). V lost 6 bases and J lost 11; bases outside the gene matches: 5. The CDR3 sequence: CASRTTGGTPLHF. CDR3 in DNA: TGTGCCAGTAGGACGACAGGGGGAACACCCCTCCACTTT.

The chain is built from TRBV5-4 and TRBJ1-2; no clear D gene. In germline, CDR1 is SGHNT, CDR2 YYREEE (reference sequence). The CDR3 is 14 residues long. The germline V and J ends were trimmed by 6 bases and 3 bases, with 15 bases remaining between them. The CDR3 nucleotides read TGTGCCAGCACTGAAGACTGGTTGGACTATGGCTACACCTTC. Its translation is CASTEDWLDYGYTF.

The chain links TRBV18 to TRBJ1-4; perhaps TRBD1 as D (5 bases). V was clipped by 3 bases and J by 4 bases, with 12 bases between them. This CDR3 is built from 15 residues. Germline CDR1 and CDR2: KGHSH and LQKENI. As DNA, the CDR3 is TGTGCCAGCTCACCGACAGACGCTCTTAATGAAAAACTGTTTTTT. It encodes CASSPTDALNEKLFF. Drawing the rest from reference TRBV18 and TRBJ1-4, the complete variable domain is NAGVMQNPRHLVRRRGQEARLRCSPMKGHSHVYWYRQLPEEGLKFMVYLQKENIIDESGMPKERFSAEFPKEGPSILRIQQVVRGDSAAYFCASSPTDALNEKLFFGSGTQLSVL.

This clone was found a few times. This chain links TRBV24-1 with TRBJ1-3; possibly TRBD1 for D (6 bases). The V end was cut by 3 bases, the J end by 8 bases, with 7 bases between. Germline CDR1 is KGHDR and CDR2 is SFDVKD. CDR3 length: 12 residues. The CDR3 sequence: CATSDGGHTIYF. In DNA form, the CDR3 reads TGTGCCACCAGTGATGGGGGCCACACCATATATTTT.

The V gene is TRBV5-4, the J gene TRBJ2-3, with 11 positions matching TRBD1. V was clipped by 5 bases and J by 4 bases; unmatched bases: 6. Germline lookup yields CDR1 SGHNT and CDR2 YYREEE (reference sequence). This CDR3 spans 15 amino acids. This chain's CDR3 is CASRPPGQGADTQYF. The DNA for the CDR3 is TGTGCCAGCAGACCACCGGGACAGGGGGCAGATACGCAGTATTTT.

The rearrangement uses TRBV4-2 and TRBJ1-4, with D possibly matching TRBD1 (5 bases). With 2 bases removed from V and 12 bases from J, the gap between germline ends came to 16 bases. Per germline, CDR1 LGHNA and CDR2 YNFKEQ. This CDR3 spans 14 amino acids. The CDR3 region is CASSQIRVGGELFF. CDR3 DNA sequence: TGTGCCAGCAGCCAAATCAGGGTGGGTGGGGAACTGTTTTTT.

The V gene is TRBV2, the J gene TRBJ2-3; 10 nucleotides match TRBD2. The germline gives CDR1 SNHLY, CDR2 FYNNEI. Trimming cost V 8 bases and J 4 bases; bases outside gene matches: 12. The CDR3 sequence is 16 residues long. CDR3 in amino acids: CASGLAGAGSPDTQYF. The CDR3 DNA sequence: TGTGCCAGCGGGCTAGCGGGGGCCGGGAGCCCAGATACGCAGTATTTT.

The V and J genes are TRBV5-6 and TRBJ1-2; the D is unclear. Germline-derived CDR1 and CDR2 are SGHDT and YYEEEE. This CDR3 comprises 12 residues. The V end lost 1 base, the J end lost 4 bases, and 5 bases lay between the germline ends. CDR3 sequence: CASSLTSYGYTF. The CDR3 DNA reads as TGTGCCAGCAGCTTGACCAGCTATGGCTACACCTTC.

V usage is TRBV3-1 (or the pseudogene TRBV3-2) and J usage is TRBJ2-7; 10 bases are a match to TRBD2. This CDR3 spans 14 amino acids. V gave up 5 bases and J gave up 2 bases; unmatched junction bases: 3. CDR1 and CDR2 from the germline V gene are LGHDT and YNNKEL (reference sequence). The CDR3 DNA follows: TGTGCCAGCAGCGATACTAGCGGGGCCTACGAGCAGTACTTC. It encodes CASSDTSGAYEQYF.

The CDR3 nucleotides read TGTGCCAGCAGCGCGACTAGCGGGGGGCGCTCCTACAATGAGCAGTTCTTC. It translates to CASSATSGGRSYNEQFF. This chain joins TRBV7-2 and TRBJ2-1, with 13 bases that match TRBD2. The CDR3 sequence is 17 residues long. The V segment lost 5 bases and the J segment 0 bases; nucleotides outside the gene matches: 4. Germline lookup yields CDR1 SGHTA and CDR2 FQGNSA.

The chain has TRBV9 and TRBJ1-5, with D perhaps TRBD1 (5 bases). This CDR3 contains 14 residues. Germline V lookup: CDR1 SGDLS, CDR2 YYNGEE. Trimming pared 3 bases from V and 0 bases from J, leaving 7 bases between. The CDR3 DNA reads as TGTGCCAGCAGCGAAAGGGGTAGCAATCAGCCCCAGCATTTT. Translating gives CASSERGSNQPQHF. Complete variable domain (other parts from reference TRBV9 and TRBJ1-5): DSGVTQTPKHLITATGQRVTLRCSPRSGDLSVYWYQQSLDQGLQFLIQYYNGEERAKGNILERFSAQQFPDLHSELNLSSLELGDSALYFCASSERGSNQPQHFGDGTRLSIL.

This clone was counted only a few times. The gene calls are TRBV19 and TRBJ1-6; 7 nucleotides match TRBD1. V was pared by 6 bases and J by 7 bases, with 6 bases of the junction left unmatched. Germline loops: CDR1 LNHDA, CDR2 SQIVND (reference sequence). This CDR3 comprises 14 residues. The CDR3 nucleotides read TGTGCCAGTAGCCGAGGGACAGCGAATTCACCCCTCCACTTT. Its translation is CASSRGTANSPLHF.

The V and J genes are TRBV6-1 and TRBJ1-4; no firm D call. V dropped 1 base and J dropped 3 bases, with 3 bases sitting between them. The CDR3 has 13 residues. Germline values: CDR1 MNHNS, CDR2 SASEGT. This CDR3 reads CASSEVANEKLFF. For the CDR3, the DNA is TGTGCCAGCAGTGAAGTAGCTAATGAAAAACTGTTTTTT.

Regarding this clone: Just one base apart from a much larger clone, this may be a read error. This CDR3 is CASSSTGELFF. CDR3 DNA: TGTGCCAGCAGCTCTACCGGGGAGCTGTTTTTT. V usage is TRBV7-3 and J usage is TRBJ2-2; D gene uncertain. This CDR3 has 11 residues. CDR1 and CDR2 from the germline V gene are SGHTA and FQGTGA. V was cut by 4 bases and J by 5 bases, with 2 bases left in between.